These 25 T cell receptor beta chains were sequenced from one sample in a study of vaccination and CD4 T cells after COVID-19. Documented treatment: approximately 10-day PBMC culture with coronavirus spike peptide pools or control peptides (ViraFEST assay). CD4+ T cells of the unexposed donor were collected before the COVID-19 pandemic (2011-2018). The Oncomine TCR Beta short-read assay was what sequenced the DNA obtained from cultured CD4+ T cells. The template was genomic DNA from cultured CD4+ T cells. TCRdb analysed the PCR reads with MiXCR anew, one entry per CDR3 protein. The sample has over 9,000 distinct CDR3 sequences; 35% to 40% are singletons. No antigen has been identified for these receptors. The specimen was CD4+ T cells from blood, cultured in vitro. These receptors were obtained from a human donor in good health.

J is TRBJ2-4 and V is TRBV4-1, with TRBD2 identical over 13 bases. Germline V gene lookup returns CDR1 MGHRA and CDR2 YSYEKL. Trimming removed 3 bases from V and 8 bases from J; junction bases left unmatched: 10. There are 17 residues in the CDR3. The CDR3 sequence: CASSQPTSGRALDIQYF. In DNA form, the CDR3 reads TGCGCCAGCAGCCAGCCTACTAGCGGGAGGGCCCTGGACATTCAGTACTTC.

The rearrangement joins TRBV6-2 or TRBV6-3 to TRBJ2-5; no clear D gene. CDR1 and CDR2 (germline): MNHEY, SVGEGT. V was shortened by 6 bases and J by 2 bases, with 13 bases between the two germline ends. The length of the CDR3 is 14 residues. Here the CDR3 DNA reads TGTGCCAGCAGCACCCACCGTTATCAAGAGACCCAGTACTTC. Translated: CASSTHRYQETQYF.

V gene TRBV5-1 combines with J gene TRBJ1-2; D is perhaps TRBD1 (6 bases). V was trimmed by 4 bases and J by 5 bases, leaving 24 bases between them. Germline V CDR1 and CDR2: SGHRS, YFSETQ. The CDR3 is made up of 17 amino acids. In nucleotides, the CDR3 is TGCGCCAGCAGCCAGTCTTTACTCCTGGACAGACGTTATGGCTACACCTTC. It codes for CASSQSLLLDRRYGYTF.

By sample share, this clonotype is medium-sized (0.01 to 0.1%). The V gene is TRBV19, the J gene TRBJ2-7; a possible D gene is TRBD1 (6 bases). Trimming removed 5 bases at V and 2 bases at J, with 13 bases between. CDR3 length equals 14 residues. Germline V CDR1 and CDR2: LNHDA, SQIVND (reference sequence). The CDR3 spells CASSVGTPAYEQYF. CDR3 DNA sequence: TGTGCCAGTAGTGTCGGGACACCCGCCTACGAGCAGTACTTC.

The chain employs TRBV6-1 and TRBJ1-6; no definite D call. This CDR3 region has 14 residues. The germline V and J ends were trimmed by 2 bases and 4 bases, with 6 bases remaining between them. Germline CDR1 MNHNS, CDR2 SASEGT. The CDR3 sequence: CASSEQPYNSPLHF. CDR3 in DNA: TGTGCCAGCAGTGAACAGCCTTATAATTCACCCCTCCACTTT.

The chain couples TRBV6-1 to TRBJ1-2, with a tentative D call TRBD1 (5 bases). Germline V gene data show CDR1 as MNHNS and CDR2 as SASEGT. The CDR3 spans 14 residues. The V and J ends lost 10 bases and 3 bases respectively, with 18 bases between them. The DNA for the CDR3 is TGTGCCACTCTGGGGTCAGGGAACTACTATGGCTACACCTTC. It is translated as CATLGSGNYYGYTF.

V gene TRBV20-1 combines with J gene TRBJ1-1, with a weak D call TRBD1 (5 bases). With 6 bases removed from V and 0 bases from J, the gap between germline ends came to 14 bases. Germline CDR1 DFQATT, CDR2 SNEGSKA (reference sequence). The length of the CDR3 is 14 residues. The CDR3 sequence is CSAATAAVNTEAFF. The CDR3 nucleotides read TGCAGTGCAGCGACAGCGGCGGTGAACACTGAAGCTTTCTTT.

This clonotype has only a few counts. The V and J genes are TRBV7-2 and TRBJ2-2, with D hard to call. CDR3 length equals 15 residues. V lost 1 base to trimming and J lost 0 bases, with 6 bases between them. Germline CDR1 reads SGHTA; CDR2 reads FQGNSA. The CDR3 protein is CASSLDNTNTGELFF. The DNA of the CDR3 is TGTGCCAGCAGCTTAGACAACACGAACACCGGGGAGCTGTTTTTT.

V is TRBV24-1 and J is TRBJ2-1, with 8 bases identical to TRBD2. The CDR3 covers 16 residues. The germline CDR1 and CDR2 sequences are KGHDR and SFDVKD. The V segment lost 3 bases and the J segment 7 bases; nucleotides outside the gene matches: 10. Here the CDR3 DNA reads TGTGCCACCAGTGATCCATCCGGGACTAGTAGAAATGAGCAGTTCTTC. This encodes CATSDPSGTSRNEQFF.

The V and J genes are TRBV6-2 or TRBV6-3 and TRBJ1-1; a possible D gene is TRBD1 (6 bases). The CDR3 loop spans 15 amino acids. Trimming shortened V by 8 bases and J by 10 bases, and 26 bases separated the two germline ends. The germline gives CDR1 MNHEY, CDR2 SVGEGT. CDR3 in amino acids: CASSPQPTGAVAAFF. The CDR3 DNA reads TGTGCCAGCTCTCCGCAGCCCACGGGGGCGGTGGCAGCTTTCTTT.

A few counts support this clonotype. The chain employs TRBV15 and TRBJ2-3; tentatively, D is TRBD1 or TRBD2 (7 bases each). Germline V CDR1 and CDR2: LNHNV, YYDKDF (reference sequence). CDR3 size: 16 residues. With 0 bases removed from V and 5 bases from J, the gap between germline ends came to 15 bases. The CDR3, as DNA: TGTGCCACCAGCAGAGACCAGGGGAGGGGGCAAGATACGCAGTATTTT. Protein sequence: CATSRDQGRGQDTQYF.

This chain connects TRBV5-1 to TRBJ1-2; D is unresolved. Between the trimmed V and J ends, which lost 0 bases and 4 bases, there was a span of 10 bases. This CDR3 is built from 14 residues. Germline lookup yields CDR1 SGHRS and CDR2 YFSETQ. CDR3 nucleotides: TGCGCCAGCAGCTTGGGTCAGAGTAGCTATGGCTACACCTTC. Its translation: CASSLGQSSYGYTF. The complete variable domain, with remaining parts taken from reference TRBV5-1 and TRBJ1-2, reads KAGVTQTPRYLIKTRGQQVTLSCSPISGHRSVSWYQQTPGQGLQFLFEYFSETQRNKGNFPGRFSGRQFSNSRSEMNVSTLELGDSALYLCASSLGQSSYGYTFGSGTRLTVV.

The gene calls are TRBV27 and TRBJ1-1, with D possibly being TRBD1 (6 bases). V was clipped by 6 bases and J by 3 bases, with 20 bases between them. The germline CDR1 and CDR2 sequences are MNHEY and SMNVEV (reference sequence). This CDR3 is 16 amino acids long. Here the CDR3 DNA reads TGTGCCAGCAGACGGCGGGCAGGGGCTTTTTACACTGAAGCTTTCTTT. Its translation is CASRRRAGAFYTEAFF.

The V gene is TRBV6-4, the J gene TRBJ2-5; TRBD1 agrees at 8 bases. V was clipped by 3 bases and J by 4 bases; unmatched bases: 7. This CDR3 spans 15 amino acids. Looked up from germline, CDR1 is MRHNA and CDR2 is SNTAGT. Here the CDR3 DNA reads TGTGCCAGCAGTGAGGTTGCAGGGGGCGGAGAGACCCAGTACTTC. Translated: CASSEVAGGGETQYF.

This chain joins TRBV28 and TRBJ1-2; no firm D call. Germline CDR1 reads MDHEN; CDR2 reads SYDVKM. The CDR3 has 12 residues. V lost 5 bases to trimming and J lost 4 bases, with 8 bases between them. DNA for the CDR3: TGTGCCAGCAGTACCCGACCCTATGGCTACACCTTC. This codes for CASSTRPYGYTF.

This clonotype has only a few counts. This chain joins TRBV6-2 or TRBV6-3 and TRBJ2-1; D is possibly TRBD2 (5 bases). V was shortened by 6 bases and J by 6 bases, with 18 bases between the two germline ends. The CDR3 length is 15 residues. The germline CDR1 and CDR2 sequences are MNHEY and SVGEGT. The DNA of the CDR3 is TGTGCCAGCAGCCGCACCCCGCGGGTGGCCAATGAGCAGTTCTTC. Translated: CASSRTPRVANEQFF.

This clonotype was seen more than once but under ten times. The rearrangement links TRBV27 to TRBJ2-2; D is uncertain. V was clipped by 6 bases and J by 1 base, with 12 bases between them. Germline CDR1 MNHEY, CDR2 SMNVEV (reference sequence). The CDR3 runs to 15 residues. CDR3 bases: TGTGCCAGCAGCCTCCTCGGGCGGAACACCGGGGAGCTGTTTTTT. Its translation: CASSLLGRNTGELFF.

The V call is TRBV12-3 or TRBV12-4, the J call TRBJ1-6, with 7 bases that match TRBD1. V was clipped by 4 bases and J by 4 bases; unmatched bases: 1. The CDR3 covers 14 residues. The CDR3 nucleotides read TGTGCCAGCAGTTGGGGACAGTATAATTCACCCCTCCACTTT. It specifies CASSWGQYNSPLHF.

In its sample, this clonotype was seen a few times. The chain has TRBV20-1 and TRBJ1-2; maybe TRBD1 (5 bases). Germline loops: CDR1 DFQATT, CDR2 SNEGSKA (reference sequence). The V and J ends lost 5 bases and 8 bases respectively, with 18 bases between them. This CDR3 is 13 amino acids long. The CDR3 DNA follows: TGCAGTGCTCTTCCCCGGACAACCGGGGGCTACACCTTC. It yields the protein CSALPRTTGGYTF.

The genes are TRBV7-2 and TRBJ2-1, with TRBD1 matching over 8 bases. The CDR3 covers 13 residues. Trimming took 6 bases from V and 15 from J; bases not matched to a gene: 13. CDR1 is SGHTA, CDR2 FQGNSA, per germline. The CDR3 region is CASRGDLTGVPFF. The CDR3 DNA is TGTGCCAGCAGGGGGGACCTGACAGGGGTACCGTTCTTC.

The rearrangement uses TRBV20-1 and TRBJ2-3; 9 bases align to TRBD1. CDR1 DFQATT and CDR2 SNEGSKA come from the germline V gene (reference sequence). V was pared by 6 bases and J by 0 bases, with 4 bases of the junction left unmatched. This CDR3 has 14 amino acids. CDR3 DNA sequence: TGCAGTGCGGACAGGGGCGTCAGCACAGATACGCAGTATTTT. Translated, it gives CSADRGVSTDTQYF.

This clonotype was observed a handful of times. The CDR3 bases are TGCAGTGTCAGGACAGGGGTGCCTGAAGCTTTCTTT. It translates to CSVRTGVPEAFF. This chain joins TRBV20-1 and TRBJ1-1; 9 nucleotides line up with TRBD1. There are 12 residues in the CDR3. Germline V gene sequence: CDR1 DFQATT, CDR2 SNEGSKA (reference sequence). J gave up 6 bases and V 7 bases, and 6 bases lay outside the gene matches.

The CDR3 bases are TGTGCCAGCAGTTATACCCCAGGGACTGGGGCCAACGTCCTGACTTTC. Translating gives CASSYTPGTGANVLTF. J is TRBJ2-6 and V is TRBV6-5; possible D gene TRBD1, 5 bases. The V gene's germline CDR1 is MNHEY and CDR2 SVGAGI. V gave up 3 bases and J gave up 2 bases, with 11 bases separating them. CDR3 size: 16 residues.

Only one count was recorded for this clonotype. The chain joins TRBV7-8 to TRBJ2-5; D is possibly TRBD1 (6 bases). The CDR3 consists of 16 residues. Between the trimmed V and J ends, which lost 6 bases and 5 bases, there was a span of 22 bases. Germline CDR1 and CDR2: SGHVS and FQNEAQ. CDR3 in DNA: TGTGCCAGCAGTTTCGCAACCGGACAGAGAGGGGAGACCCAGTACTTC. Translating it yields CASSFATGQRGETQYF.

The chain joins TRBV5-1 to TRBJ1-1; D perhaps matches TRBD1 (5 bases). Per germline, CDR1 SGHRS and CDR2 YFSETQ. Trimming took off 3 bases at V and 1 base at J, with 7 bases between the two ends. The CDR3 runs 13 residues. The CDR3 sequence: CASSWDGNTEAFF. Here the CDR3 DNA reads TGCGCCAGCAGCTGGGACGGGAACACTGAAGCTTTCTTT.